The entry below describes one TCR beta chain. The antigen is not known. This sample is part of a study of T cell responses to AZD1222 COVID-19 vaccine. The CDR3 is 13 amino acids. CDR1 and CDR2 from the germline V gene are SNHLY and FYNNEI. Between the trimmed V and J ends, which lost 8 bases and 2 bases, there was a span of 13 bases. Here immunoSEQ multiplex PCR was the method, and the copy in TCRdb shows in-frame clones only, minus some. The repertoire holds roughly 140,000 clones, with 91% as singletons. Findings and caveats of the study: Donors were largely white British and mainly female; clonal diversity was possibly underestimated. Nearly half of spike-specific TCRs reportedly target variant regions that are unmutated in the B.1.351 and B.1.1.7 variants. With two AZD1222 doses given, Spike-specific TCR breadth and depth both rose.

The receptor's source is an adult in good health. The sequences come from peripheral blood, collected on day 0 of AZD1222 vaccination. The rearrangement links TRBV2 to TRBJ2-7, with a possible D match to TRBD2 (5 bases). DNA of the CDR3: TGTGCCAGCCACGTTTCGAGGGCCTACGAGCAGTACTTC. This encodes CASHVSRAYEQYF.